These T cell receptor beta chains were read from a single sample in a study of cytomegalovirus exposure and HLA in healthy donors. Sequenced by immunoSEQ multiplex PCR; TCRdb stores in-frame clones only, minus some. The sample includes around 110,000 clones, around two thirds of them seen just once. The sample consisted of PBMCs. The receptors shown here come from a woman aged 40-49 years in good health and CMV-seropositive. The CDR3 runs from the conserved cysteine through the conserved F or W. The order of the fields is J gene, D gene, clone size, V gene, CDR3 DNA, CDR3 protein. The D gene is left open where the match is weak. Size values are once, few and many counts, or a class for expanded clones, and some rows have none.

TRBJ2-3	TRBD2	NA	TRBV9	TGTGCCAGCAGAGACAGACCGGGAGGAACGCAGTATTTT	CASRDRPGGTQYF
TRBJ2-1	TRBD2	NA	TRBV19	TGTGCCAGTAGTCCTCGACGGACTAGCGGGAGGGAAACTTACAATGAGCAGTTCTTC	CASSPRRTSGRETYNEQFF
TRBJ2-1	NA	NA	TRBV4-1	TGCGCCAGCAGCCAAGGGTCTATAACGACTACCTACAATGAGCAGTTCTTC	CASSQGSITTTYNEQFF
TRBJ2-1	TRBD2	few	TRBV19	TGTGCCAGTAGTATTAGCGGGAGCTCCTACAATGAGCAGTTCTTC	CASSISGSSYNEQFF
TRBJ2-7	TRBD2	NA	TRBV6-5	TGTGCCAGCAGTTACCTCGCGGGGGACTCCTACGAGCAGTACTTC	CASSYLAGDSYEQYF
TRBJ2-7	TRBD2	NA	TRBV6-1	TGTGCCAGCACTCTAGCGGGAGACACCTCCTACGAGCAGTACTTC	CASTLAGDTSYEQYF
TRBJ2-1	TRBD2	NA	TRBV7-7	TGTGCTAGCAGCTTGAGCCGGACTAGCGGAACCAATGAGCAGTTCTTC	CASSLSRTSGTNEQFF
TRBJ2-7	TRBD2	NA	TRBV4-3	TGCGCCAGCAGCCAAGTTCTAGCGGGGGGGTCTCCCTACGAGCAGTACTTC	CASSQVLAGGSPYEQYF
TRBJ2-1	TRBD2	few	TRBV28	TGTGCCAGCAGTGGCCCGGCGGCGGGAGAACGGAATGAGCAGTTCTTC	CASSGPAAGERNEQFF
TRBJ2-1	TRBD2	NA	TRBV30	TGTGCCTGGAGTTCCGGGACTAGCGTGAATGAGCAGTTCTTC	CAWSSGTSVNEQFF
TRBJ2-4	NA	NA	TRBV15	TGTGCCACCAGCAGAGAAGCCGTTGACAAAAACATTCAGTACTTC	CATSREAVDKNIQYF
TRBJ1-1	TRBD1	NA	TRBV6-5	TGTGCCAGCATTGGGACAGGGGTCACTGAAGCTTTCTTT	CASIGTGVTEAFF
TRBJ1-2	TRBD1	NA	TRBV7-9	TGTGCCAGCAGCTACGGGACAGGGCTTTGGGTGCGAGCAGGCTACACCTTC	CASSYGTGLWVRAGYTF
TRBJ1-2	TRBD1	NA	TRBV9	TGTGCCAGCAGCGGACTAGGGACAGTGGGCTCTGGCTACACCTTC	CASSGLGTVGSGYTF
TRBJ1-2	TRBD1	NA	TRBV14	TGTGCCAGCAGCAGTTCCGGGACAGATACCTATGGCTACACCTTC	CASSSSGTDTYGYTF
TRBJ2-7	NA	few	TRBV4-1	TGCGCCAGCAGCCAGACCAGAGGTGAGGCCTACGAGCAGTACTTC	CASSQTRGEAYEQYF
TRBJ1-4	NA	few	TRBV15	TGTGCCACCAGCAGAGCCCCACCAGGGATCTCCGAAAAACTGTTTTTT	CATSRAPPGISEKLFF
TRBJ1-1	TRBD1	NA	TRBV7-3	TGTGCCAGCAGCTCAACCCCGCTACTGACAGGGGGGAACACTGAAGCTTTCTTT	CASSSTPLLTGGNTEAFF
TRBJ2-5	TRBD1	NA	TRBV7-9	TGTGCCAGCAGCTCAGGAAAGACAGGGGGTACAGAGACCCAGTACTTC	CASSSGKTGGTETQYF
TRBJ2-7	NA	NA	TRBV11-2	TGTGCCAGTTCCCAAGGCAGGATCACCTACGAGCAGTACTTC	CASSQGRITYEQYF
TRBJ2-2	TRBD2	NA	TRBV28	TGTGCCAGCAGTTTGCGCTACACTAGCGCCGGGGAGCTGTTTTTT	CASSLRYTSAGELFF
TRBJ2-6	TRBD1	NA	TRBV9	TGTGCCAGCAGCGTCACCGGGACAGGGGCCTCTGGGGCCAACGTCCTGACTTTC	CASSVTGTGASGANVLTF
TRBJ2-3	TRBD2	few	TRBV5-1	TGCGCCAGCAGCCCCAAACTGACTAGCGGGAGGGGGGCAGATACGCAGTATTTT	CASSPKLTSGRGADTQYF
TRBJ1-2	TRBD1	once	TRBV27	TGTGCCAGCAGCCCCGGGACAGGGATTAACTATGGCTACACCTTC	CASSPGTGINYGYTF
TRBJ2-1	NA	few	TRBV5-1	TGCGCCAGCAGCTTGGATAGCGGAGGGTACAATGAGCAGTTCTTC	CASSLDSGGYNEQFF
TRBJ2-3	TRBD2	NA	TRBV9	TGTGCCAGCAGCTTATGGGGGGAGGGCCTCTCAGATACGCAGTATTTT	CASSLWGEGLSDTQYF
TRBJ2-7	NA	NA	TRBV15	TGTGCCACCAGCAGAGATAGGGCAGGAGGCTACGAGCAGTACTTC	CATSRDRAGGYEQYF
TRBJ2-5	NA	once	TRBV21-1	TGTGCCAGCGGGCAGGGGGCGGGGGAGACCCAGTACTTC	CASGQGAGETQYF
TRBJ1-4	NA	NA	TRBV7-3	TGTGCCAGCAGCTTAACCCCAGGGAGGGGTGAAAAACTGTTTTTT	CASSLTPGRGEKLFF
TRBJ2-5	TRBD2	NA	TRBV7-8	TGTGCCAGCAGCCTTGGACTAGCGGCCTTGGAGACCCAGTACTTC	CASSLGLAALETQYF
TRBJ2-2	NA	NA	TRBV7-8	TGTGCCAGCAGCTTCATAGCGGTGAACACCGGGGAGCTGTTTTTT	CASSFIAVNTGELFF
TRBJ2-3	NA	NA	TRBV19	TGTGCCACCTCCCGAAGGGGGAGCACAGATACGCAGTATTTT	CATSRRGSTDTQYF
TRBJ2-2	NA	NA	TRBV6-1	TGTGCCAGCAGAGAGATGTCGTATCTCACCGGGGAGCTGTTTTTT	CASREMSYLTGELFF
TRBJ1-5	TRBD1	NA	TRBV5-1	TGCGCCAGCAGCTTGGACAGGGGGCACAATCAGCCCCAGCATTTT	CASSLDRGHNQPQHF
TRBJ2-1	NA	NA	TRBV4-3	TGCGCCAGCAGCCAAGGCTCCTGGAGGTACAATGAGCAGTTCTTC	CASSQGSWRYNEQFF
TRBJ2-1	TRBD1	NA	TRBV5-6	TGTGCCAGCAGCCCGGTTGGGACAGGGTACAATGAGCAGTTCTTC	CASSPVGTGYNEQFF
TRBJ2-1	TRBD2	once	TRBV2	TGTGCCAGCAGTGGCCGGGGACTAGCGGGAGGAAATGAGCAGTTCTTC	CASSGRGLAGGNEQFF
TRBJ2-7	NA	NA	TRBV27	TGTGCCAGCAGTTTACAAGGGAGCTCCTACGAGCAGTACTTC	CASSLQGSSYEQYF
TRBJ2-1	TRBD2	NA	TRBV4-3	TGCGCCAGCAGCCAAGCAGCGGGAGGGTGGAATGAGCAGTTCTTC	CASSQAAGGWNEQFF
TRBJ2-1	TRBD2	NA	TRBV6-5	TGTGCCAGCAGTTACGAAGGGACTAGTGCGTCTTATGAGCAGTTCTTC	CASSYEGTSASYEQFF
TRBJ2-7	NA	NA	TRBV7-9	TGTGCCAGCAGCTCATCTAACGAGCAGTACTTC	CASSSSNEQYF
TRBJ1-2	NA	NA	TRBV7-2	TGTGCCAGCAGGACGGGACTGCGGCCGAATGGCTACACCTTC	CASRTGLRPNGYTF
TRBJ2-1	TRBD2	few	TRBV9	TGTGCCAGCAGCGCTAGCGGGATAATGGGAAATGAGCAGTTCTTC	CASSASGIMGNEQFF
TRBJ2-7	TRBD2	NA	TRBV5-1	TGCGCCAGCACCGGGACTAGCGGGAGCTACGAGCAGTACTTC	CASTGTSGSYEQYF
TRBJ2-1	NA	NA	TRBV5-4	TGTGCCAGCAGCTTGGTAGGAGTACCGTACAATGAGCAGTTCTTC	CASSLVGVPYNEQFF
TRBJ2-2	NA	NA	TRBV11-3	TGTGCCAGCAGCGCAAGTAGGGGCCAAACCGGGGAGCTGTTTTTT	CASSASRGQTGELFF
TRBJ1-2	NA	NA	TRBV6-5	TGTGCCAGCAGTTACGGGAGTAGCATTGGCTACACCTTC	CASSYGSSIGYTF
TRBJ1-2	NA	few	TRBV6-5	TGTGCCACCCAGCGGATCCATCTTCATGGCTACACCTTC	CATQRIHLHGYTF
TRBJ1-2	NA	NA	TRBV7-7	TGTGCTAGCAGCTCAACAGCGGATAATGGCTACACCTTC	CASSSTADNGYTF
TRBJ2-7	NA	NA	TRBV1	TGCACCAGCAGCCAAGATCGGGGAGAACACTACGAGCAGTACTTC	CTSSQDRGEHYEQYF
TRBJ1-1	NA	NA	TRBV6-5	TGTGCCAGCAGTACTGACATGGCGGAAGCTTTCTTT	CASSTDMAEAFF
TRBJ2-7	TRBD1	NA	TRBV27	TGTGCCAGCAGTACAGGGGGCAAGTACGAGCAGTACTTC	CASSTGGKYEQYF
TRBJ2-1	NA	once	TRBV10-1	TGCGCCAGCAGCCGTCCCGCCGGCGGCCCAAGCTCCTACAATGAGCAGTTCTTC	CASSRPAGGPSSYNEQFF
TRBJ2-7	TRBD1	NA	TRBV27	TGTGCCAGCAGTTCCCTCATCTTGGGACAGGGGTTAACCTACGAGCAGTACTTC	CASSSLILGQGLTYEQYF
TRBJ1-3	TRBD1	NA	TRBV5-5	TGTGCCAGCAGCTTGACCCCGACAGGGGAAAACACCATATATTTT	CASSLTPTGENTIYF
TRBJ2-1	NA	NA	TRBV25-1	TGTGCCAGCAGTGGAGGTGCCTTCCGGGTGAATGAGCAGTTCTTC	CASSGGAFRVNEQFF
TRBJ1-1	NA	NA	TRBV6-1	TGTGCCAGCAGTCCAGACACTGAAGCTTTCTTT	CASSPDTEAFF